Shown below are 24 T cell receptor beta chains from a single sample sequenced in a study of blood T cell repertoires in COVID-19. Generated by immunoSEQ multiplex PCR, the TCRdb table keeps only in-frame clones and is missing some. The sample contains fewer than 250,000 clones, roughly 89% of which appear only once. Specimen: PBMCs or T cells enriched from blood (not recorded which). The source is a woman aged 25-40 years with acute COVID-19.

The chain employs TRBV27 and TRBJ1-2, with unresolved D. V was cut by 5 bases and J by 5 bases, with 15 bases left in between. The CDR3 consists of 14 residues. Looked up from germline, CDR1 is MNHEY and CDR2 is SMNVEV (reference sequence). The CDR3 sequence: CASSPSGIAYGYTF. CDR3 bases: TGTGCCAGCAGTCCCTCGGGCATAGCGTATGGCTACACCTTC.

This clone was observed at least ten times. The sample contains more than one DNA sequence encoding this CDR3. The chain joins TRBV18 to TRBJ1-3; 8 bases align to TRBD1. This CDR3 is 16 amino acids long. V gave up 3 bases and J gave up 1 base; unmatched junction bases: 5. Germline CDR1 is KGHSH and CDR2 is LQKENI. The CDR3 nucleotides read TGTGCCAGCTCACCCAGGGGGCAGAGTTCTGGAAACACCATATATTTT. This sequence encodes CASSPRGQSSGNTIYF.

V is TRBV6-5 and J is TRBJ1-3; 7 bases fit TRBD1. The V gene end was trimmed by 2 bases and the J gene end by 4 bases; junction bases not matched to a gene: 5. The CDR3 runs 15 residues. Germline assignment: CDR1 MNHEY and CDR2 SVGAGI. CDR3 amino acids: CASSYPGTAGNTIYF. DNA of the CDR3: TGTGCCAGCAGTTACCCCGGGACAGCGGGAAACACCATATATTTT.

The J gene is TRBJ1-5, the V gene TRBV27; no reliable D call. This CDR3 has 16 amino acids. Germline V lookup: CDR1 MNHEY, CDR2 SMNVEV (reference sequence). V was clipped by 5 bases and J by 1 base, with 15 bases between them. CDR3 coding DNA: TGTGCCAGCAGTGCATCCGGTGGAGAGAGCAATCAGCCCCAGCATTTT. This encodes CASSASGGESNQPQHF.

This chain uses TRBV6-5 with TRBJ1-2; maybe TRBD1 (6 bases). Looked up from germline, CDR1 is MNHEY and CDR2 is SVGAGI. V lost 0 bases and J 7 bases, leaving 15 bases between the germline ends. This CDR3 is built from 15 residues. Here the CDR3 reads CASSYSRSGVVGYTF. DNA for the CDR3: TGTGCCAGCAGTTACTCGAGATCAGGGGTGGTTGGCTACACCTTC.

This chain links TRBV6-5 with TRBJ1-3; maybe TRBD1 (5 bases). The germline CDR1 and CDR2 sequences are MNHEY and SVGAGI. Trimming shortened V by 6 bases and J by 0 bases, and 9 bases separated the two germline ends. CDR3 length: 14 amino acids. The CDR3 nucleotides are TGTGCCAGCAGCCGTGACAGCTCTGGAAACACCATATATTTT. Amino acid sequence: CASSRDSSGNTIYF.

The V call is TRBV5-1, the J call TRBJ1-4; tentatively, D is TRBD1 (5 bases). Trimming removed 2 bases from V and 2 bases from J, with 7 bases in between. The CDR3 consists of 14 residues. CDR1 and CDR2 (germline): SGHRS, YFSETQ. CDR3 coding DNA: TGCGCCAGCAGCTTAGGGACTACTAATGAAAAACTGTTTTTT. Its translation: CASSLGTTNEKLFF.

The chain employs TRBV4-1 and TRBJ1-6; a possible D gene is TRBD1 (5 bases). Trimming removed 1 base at V and 10 bases at J, with 14 bases between. Germline CDR1 MGHRA, CDR2 YSYEKL. The CDR3 contains 15 residues. The DNA for the CDR3 is TGCGCCAGCAGCCAAGGGGCAGGGCCAGAATCACCCCTCCACTTT. It yields the protein CASSQGAGPESPLHF.

DNA of the CDR3: TGTGCCAGCAGCTTACAGGCAGGGCGGAATGAGCAGTTCTTC. It yields the protein CASSLQAGRNEQFF. The chain recombines TRBV13 with TRBJ2-1; perhaps TRBD1 as D (5 bases). The ends were cut back, 2 bases at V and 7 bases at J, with 12 bases in the middle. Germline loops: CDR1 PRHDT, CDR2 FYEKMQ (reference sequence). The CDR3 has 14 residues.

The rearrangement links TRBV6-2 or TRBV6-3 to TRBJ2-7, with 9 nucleotides matching TRBD1. The V and J ends lost 4 bases and 1 base, in that order; junction bases with no gene match: 8. CDR1 is MNHEY, CDR2 SVGEGT, per germline. The CDR3 runs 16 residues. CDR3: CASSFRTGAGSYEQYF. CDR3 DNA: TGTGCCAGCAGTTTCCGGACAGGGGCGGGATCCTACGAGCAGTACTTC.

V gene TRBV29-1 combines with J gene TRBJ2-3; 9 positions agree with TRBD1. Looked up from germline, CDR1 is SQVTM and CDR2 is ANQGSEA. The junction had 4 bases not matched to a gene; V was cut back by 7 bases and J by 2 bases. CDR3 length: 13 amino acids. The CDR3 reads CSGGQGDTDTQYF. The CDR3 nucleotides are TGCAGCGGGGGACAGGGAGACACAGATACGCAGTATTTT.

The table lists this clone with a few counts. This chain uses TRBV11-2 with TRBJ1-6; D ambiguous. V lost 6 bases to trimming and J lost 9 bases, with 12 bases between them. Germline V lookup: CDR1 SGHAT, CDR2 FQNNGV. The CDR3 spans 13 residues. The CDR3 DNA follows: TGTGCCAGCAGGCCCATTTTGAGTTCACCCCTCCACTTT. This gives the protein CASRPILSSPLHF.

V usage is TRBV11-2 and J usage is TRBJ2-2; TRBD2 agrees at 7 bases. Per germline, CDR1 SGHAT and CDR2 FQNNGV. The CDR3 has 16 residues. J was trimmed by 0 bases and V by 5 bases; bases with no gene match: 6. In nucleotides, the CDR3 is TGTGCCAGCAGCGCCTTACTAGCGTCGAACACCGGGGAGCTGTTTTTT. As protein: CASSALLASNTGELFF.

The CDR3 loop is CASETDSSTDTQYF. The CDR3 nucleotides are TGTGCCAGCGAAACGGACAGCTCCACAGATACGCAGTATTTT. The J gene is TRBJ2-3, the V gene TRBV2, with D perhaps matching TRBD1 (6 bases). Germline values: CDR1 SNHLY, CDR2 FYNNEI. The germline V and J ends were trimmed by 8 bases and 2 bases, with 14 bases remaining between them. The CDR3 sequence is 14 residues long.

This sequence joins TRBV2 and TRBJ1-4; D call uncertain. The germline V gene has CDR1 SNHLY and CDR2 FYNNEI. Trimming took off 4 bases at V and 6 bases at J, with 15 bases between the two ends. This CDR3 is 15 amino acids long. The DNA of the CDR3 is TGTGCCAGCAGTGCCCCTCCGAGTACAGATGAAAAACTGTTTTTT. As protein: CASSAPPSTDEKLFF.

CDR3 DNA sequence: TGTGCCAGCTCACCAACGACTGACAGGGGACCTGGAAACACCATATATTTT. Translation gives CASSPTTDRGPGNTIYF. The chain recombines TRBV18 with TRBJ1-3, with 8 bases matching TRBD1. CDR1 is KGHSH and CDR2 is LQKENI in the germline V gene. The ends lost 2 bases at V and 2 bases at J; junction bases unmatched: 8. CDR3 length equals 17 residues. Supplemented by reference TRBV18 and TRBJ1-3, the full variable domain reads NAGVMQNPRHLVRRRGQEARLRCSPMKGHSHVYWYRQLPEEGLKFMVYLQKENIIDESGMPKERFSAEFPKEGPSILRIQQVVRGDSAAYFCASSPTTDRGPGNTIYFGEGSWLTVV.

The chain couples TRBV7-9 to TRBJ2-1, with a tentative D call TRBD2 (6 bases). V was trimmed by 5 bases and J by 9 bases, leaving 23 bases between them. Germline values: CDR1 SEHNR, CDR2 FQNEAQ (reference sequence). CDR3 length: 16 amino acids. DNA for the CDR3: TGTGCCAGCAGCATCGGTGGGGGACTGGGCGATGTTGAGCAGTTCTTC. Translating gives CASSIGGGLGDVEQFF.

The chain combines TRBV27 with TRBJ2-3; 9 bases match TRBD1. From germline, CDR1 is MNHEY and CDR2 SMNVEV (reference sequence). The CDR3 extends over 17 amino acids. Trimming removed 2 bases from V and 0 bases from J; junction bases left unmatched: 6. The CDR3 is CASSLAGTGYSTDTQYF. The CDR3 bases are TGTGCCAGCAGTTTAGCCGGGACAGGGTATAGCACAGATACGCAGTATTTT.

The chain uses TRBV6-5 and TRBJ2-1; perhaps TRBD1 as D (6 bases). Germline CDR1 MNHEY, CDR2 SVGAGI. V was pared by 4 bases and J by 7 bases, with 11 bases between. The CDR3 loop spans 13 amino acids. In DNA, the CDR3 is TGTGCCAGCAGTTTAACAGGGTGGAATGAGCAGTTCTTC. Residues: CASSLTGWNEQFF.

The chain is built from TRBV5-1 and TRBJ2-3; 8 nucleotides agree with TRBD2. Trimming cost V 1 base and J 5 bases; bases outside gene matches: 6. The germline V gene has CDR1 SGHRS and CDR2 YFSETQ. The CDR3 runs to 15 residues. CDR3 DNA sequence: TGCGCCAGCAGCTTGCATCGGGGGGGTATAGATACGCAGTATTTT. Its protein product is CASSLHRGGIDTQYF.

The V and J genes are TRBV27 and TRBJ2-7, with D possibly matching TRBD2 (6 bases). The CDR3 is 13 residues long. Looked up from germline, CDR1 is MNHEY and CDR2 is SMNVEV (reference sequence). V was trimmed by 7 bases and J by 5 bases, leaving 15 bases between them. CDR3 protein: CASMRAGRNEQYF. Written as DNA, the CDR3 is TGTGCCAGCATGAGAGCGGGTAGGAACGAGCAGTACTTC.

This chain joins TRBV5-1 and TRBJ1-1; D uncertain. The CDR3 is 15 residues long. The germline V and J ends were trimmed by 0 bases and 4 bases, with 13 bases remaining between them. The germline V gene encodes CDR1 SGHRS and CDR2 YFSETQ. The CDR3 DNA reads TGCGCCAGCAGCTTGGGTGGAGGGATGGTCACTGAAGCTTTCTTT. Its translation: CASSLGGGMVTEAFF.

This chain links TRBV5-8 with TRBJ1-2, with 7 bases identical to TRBD1. After removal of 4 bases from V and 4 bases from J, the junction contained 7 bases not matched to a gene. The CDR3 contains 14 residues. Germline V gene sequence: CDR1 SGHTS, CDR2 YDEGEE. The CDR3 spells CASSQLTGSYGYTF. The CDR3 nucleotides are TGTGCCAGCAGCCAATTGACAGGGAGCTATGGCTACACCTTC.

In the case of this clone: Other DNA sequences from this sample encode an identical CDR3 as well. The rearrangement uses TRBV5-6 and TRBJ1-5; D not certain. The germline V gene has CDR1 SGHDT and CDR2 YYEEEE. The germline V and J ends were trimmed by 5 bases and 5 bases, with 8 bases remaining between them. This CDR3 is 12 amino acids long. Here the CDR3 reads CASSLGDQPQHF. The CDR3 DNA sequence: TGTGCCAGCAGTTTAGGAGATCAGCCCCAGCATTTT.